This T cell receptor (beta chain) was identified during a study of shared clonotypes between healthy human individuals (dated by TCRdb to 2018 to 2021). About the study as a whole: The cohort included three men and a couple of women between 18 and 49 years of age. Libraries were prepared and TCR repertoires were sequenced by different laboratories using diverse techniques, in order to increase sequencing depth and limit assay-specific biases. To estimate repertoire size and how much clonotype sharing occurs between individuals, the study deeply sequenced the blood TCR repertoires of roughly 5 healthy adults. Between about 0.8 and 8.9 billion PBMCs per donor were obtained by leukapheresis. Per donor, three plates each were used for CD4 naive and CD4 memory, two for CD8 naive, and one for CD8 memory. Study-wide conclusions, independent of this receptor: Even with the large sequencing depth, rarefaction of the sorted-subset datasets indicated that sequencing was incomplete. The small number of donors limited the genetic and exposure-history diversity represented. Naive subsets generally had larger estimated clonotype richness than memory subsets. Compared with non-shared clonotypes, clonotypes shared by all four sorted-subset donors had higher generation probabilities. Based on pairwise subsampling, the degree of clonotype sharing among donors was expected to be affected by sequencing depth. Sampling was restricted to blood, and TCR repertoires in tissues likely differ from the TCR repertoires found in blood. Around 5.4% of naive CD4, more than 3% of naive CD8, 2% to 2.5% of memory CD4, and 0.4% of memory CD8 clonotypes were shared across several donors.

Details on this clone: It lacks a known antigen. It is likely a read error: a sequence one base away is far more abundant. The sample contains more than one DNA sequence encoding this CDR3.

The cysteine opens and the phenylalanine closes a CDR3 of 12 amino acids. Only the CDR3 DNA is retained, 36 bases long and in frame from the first base. Per the germline V gene, ENHRY is the CDR1 and SYGVKD is the CDR2. Healthy HIV-negative adults with no recently reported acute infections or vaccinations were included as donors. Only Caucasian adults living in Nashville, Tennessee, USA were represented among the donors. CD4+ T cells were enriched through magnetic negative selection, after which naive cells were positively selected on CD45RA and the remaining negative fraction served as the memory subset. After blood collection by leukapheresis, PBMCs were isolated using Ficoll-Histopaque density gradient centrifugation and then cryopreserved in the vapor phase of liquid nitrogen. Analytical flow cytometry was used to check the purity and quantity of each magnetically sorted T cell population. Genomic DNA was isolated from every sorted fraction and measured by UV absorbance on a Nanodrop 2000c.

TCR CDR3 regions were amplified from genomic DNA by multiplex PCR using the deep immunoSEQ assay. For each cell subset, the extracted genomic DNA was distributed evenly across all wells of several immunoSEQ 96-well plates, and each plate served as one replicate. Each replicate PCR for sorted subsets received around 200 ng genomic DNA, equal to about 29,000 T cell genomes. The purified libraries were quantified using a Qubit 3.0 fluorometer, sized with a Bioanalyzer 2100, and then quantified again using the KAPA Library Quantification kit. Each immunoSEQ 96-well plate was sequenced on its own single-read 150-cycle Illumina NextSeq 550 flow cell. The authors' pipeline ran thus. Because the immunoSEQ output included only junctional sequences and no quality scores, the filtering could not be the same as the filtering used for full-length reads. To assign V/J genes and CDR3, sequences were annotated against IMGT germline references using PyIR, a Python wrapper for IgBLAST v1.9. Reads with weak V/J assignments (E-value above 1e-6), missing CDR3, stop codons, out-of-frame junctions, or ambiguous translated residues were removed. V3J clonotypes were defined as sequences sharing an identical inferred V gene, J gene, and CDR3 amino acid sequence. Percentage overlap between repertoires was computed as shared unique clonotypes divided by the size of the smaller repertoire. Three approaches were used to assess repertoire richness: RTK rarefaction, the Chao1 estimator, and Recon v2.1 estimates of unobserved clonotypes. Generation probabilities for all TCRbeta clonotypes obtained by the gDNA method from a handful of donors were computed using OLGA. The immuneACCESS repertoire file appears here via TCRdb, limited to in-frame rearrangements. These files lack a portion of the clones; in checked studies, under half of the deficit traces to unresolved V genes, and the cause of the others is not known. V, J and clone size were drawn from that table, and D and trimming were deduced from the DNA. This sample has about a million clones in its table, and about three quarters of those were observed once. The ten largest clones add up to approximately 1.5% of the sample.

This receptor was taken from a man between 18 and 35 years old in good health. The specimen sequenced was memory CD4+ T cells sorted from blood. Taken with the paper, the label for cell subset or site translates to: CD45RA-negative fraction. The chain joins TRBV10-3 to TRBJ1-2, and possibly TRBD1, on 5 matching bases. The nucleotide sequence reads TGCGCCACAGAAGGGACGGGCTATGGCTACACCTTC. Its protein is CATEGTGYGYTF.